Presented here are 30 T cell receptor beta chains from one specimen sequenced in a study of CD8 T cells in Susac syndrome. When the RNA was reverse transcribed, random hexamers were used with an input of about 0.45 to 1 ug. TCRdb reanalysed the immunoSEQ multiplex PCR reads using MiXCR and keeps one entry per CDR3 protein. This sample has 150,000 or so distinct CDR3 sequences; roughly 94% occur once, and the top ten carry roughly 0.1%. Material for sequencing was CD4+ T cells from PBMCs. These receptors originate from a human donor with multiple sclerosis.

Only a few counts were recorded for this clonotype. The chain is built from TRBV6-2 or TRBV6-3 and TRBJ2-7; possibly TRBD2 for D (6 bases). The CDR3 loop spans 14 amino acids. Deletions cut 7 bases from V and 0 bases from J, with 13 bases between. The germline V gene encodes CDR1 MNHEY and CDR2 SVGEGT. CDR3 sequence: CASTLGLSSYEQYF. In DNA, the CDR3 is TGTGCCAGCACCCTGGGACTGAGCTCCTACGAGCAGTACTTC.

CDR3 residues: CASIPGLVTAGELFF. CDR3 DNA: TGTGCCAGCATTCCGGGACTAGTAACTGCCGGGGAGCTGTTTTTT. The chain recombines TRBV7-9 with TRBJ2-2; 8 bases agree with TRBD2. After removal of 7 bases from V and 6 bases from J, the junction contained 10 bases not matched to a gene. Germline V lookup: CDR1 SEHNR, CDR2 FQNEAQ (reference sequence). CDR3 size: 15 residues.

The chain joins TRBV2 to TRBJ2-1; a possible D gene is TRBD2 (5 bases). The CDR3 is 12 residues long. The germline gives CDR1 SNHLY, CDR2 FYNNEI. Trimming took 1 base from V and 7 from J, leaving 5 bases between them. The CDR3: CASSEGRNEQFF. CDR3 in DNA: TGTGCCAGCAGTGAAGGGAGGAATGAGCAGTTCTTC.

The rearrangement links TRBV3-1 to TRBJ1-2; 9 nucleotides match TRBD1. Per the germline V gene, CDR1 is LGHDT and CDR2 is YNNKEL (reference sequence). The CDR3 totals 15 residues. V shed 3 bases, J shed 6 bases, and the junction held 8 bases outside the gene matches. CDR3 region: CASSQMDRGRNGYTF. The DNA of the CDR3 is TGTGCCAGCAGCCAGATGGACAGGGGACGGAATGGCTACACCTTC.

V usage is TRBV28 and J usage is TRBJ2-3, with 8 bases that match TRBD2. Germline CDR1 and CDR2: MDHEN and SYDVKM. The V and J ends lost 6 bases and 2 bases, in that order; junction bases with no gene match: 7. The CDR3 is 15 residues long. The CDR3 bases are TGTGCCAGCAGGGGAGAAGCGGGAGACACAGATACGCAGTATTTT. Protein product: CASRGEAGDTDTQYF.

This clonotype was seen only a few times. The chain employs TRBV12-3 or TRBV12-4 and TRBJ1-5; no clear D. The CDR3 is 13 amino acids. V lost 1 base and J 7 bases, leaving 8 bases between the germline ends. This chain's CDR3 is CASSLVGNQPQHF. The CDR3 region has the DNA TGTGCCAGCAGTTTAGTAGGGAACCAGCCCCAGCATTTT.

The J gene is TRBJ2-7, the V gene TRBV30; possibly TRBD1 for D (5 bases). The CDR3 totals 14 residues. Trimming cost V 2 bases and J 3 bases, with 14 bases left between them. CDR1 GTSNPN and CDR2 SVGIG come from the germline V gene (reference sequence). The CDR3 region has the DNA TGTGCCTGGAGTAAGAAAGGGGCTGTCTACGAGCAGTACTTC. As protein: CAWSKKGAVYEQYF.

The V and J genes are TRBV5-6 and TRBJ1-5; tentatively, D is TRBD1 (6 bases). Between the trimmed V and J ends, which lost 0 bases and 9 bases, there was a span of 16 bases. Germline V CDR1 and CDR2: SGHDT, YYEEEE. This CDR3 has 15 amino acids. The CDR3 nucleotides read TGTGCCAGCAGCTTGGGGGTGAACGGACAGAGGCCCCAGCATTTT. It encodes CASSLGVNGQRPQHF.

The chain uses TRBV12-3 or TRBV12-4 and TRBJ1-1; TRBD1 matches at 7 bases. Trimming cost V 3 bases and J 4 bases; bases outside gene matches: 8. The CDR3 is 15 amino acids. As DNA, the CDR3 is TGTGCCAGCAGTTTGGGAGGGGGCTATCGCACTGAAGCTTTCTTT. Translating gives CASSLGGGYRTEAFF.

The chain combines TRBV20-1 with TRBJ1-2; 10 bases map to TRBD1. Germline loops: CDR1 DFQATT, CDR2 SNEGSKA (reference sequence). Germline trimming cut 7 bases from V and 7 bases from J; bases unmatched to any gene: 9. The CDR3 is 13 residues long. The CDR3 loop reads CSVDSGDRGGYTF. The CDR3 coding sequence is TGCAGTGTCGATAGCGGGGACAGGGGTGGCTACACCTTC.

The chain joins TRBV7-6 to TRBJ2-7; D call uncertain. This CDR3 is 13 amino acids long. Germline V gene lookup returns CDR1 SGHVS and CDR2 FNYEAQ. V dropped 5 bases and J dropped 6 bases, with 14 bases sitting between them. CDR3 sequence: CASSPQDVGEQYF. The CDR3 coding sequence is TGTGCCAGCAGCCCTCAGGATGTCGGCGAGCAGTACTTC. The full variable domain, rest sourced from reference TRBV7-6 and TRBJ2-7, is GAGVSQSPRYKVTKRGQDVALRCDPISGHVSLYWYRQALGQGPEFLTYFNYEAQQDKSGLPNDRFSAERPEGSISTLTIQRTEQRDSAMYRCASSPQDVGEQYFGPGTRLTVT.

The V and J genes are TRBV7-8 and TRBJ2-4; no firm D call. Looked up from germline, CDR1 is SGHVS and CDR2 is FQNEAQ. This CDR3 is built from 14 residues. Trimming shortened V by 3 bases and J by 3 bases, and 9 bases separated the two germline ends. For the CDR3, the DNA is TGTGCCAGCAGCTTGAATACTATCAAAAACATTCAGTACTTC. Protein: CASSLNTIKNIQYF.

The CDR3, as DNA: TGTGCCAGCAGCAAAAGGACCGCCGGGGATACGCAGTATTTT. This gives the protein CASSKRTAGDTQYF. The chain employs TRBV7-6 and TRBJ2-3, with D unresolved. V lost 5 bases, J lost 6 bases, and 15 bases lay in between. The CDR3 sequence is 14 residues long. CDR1 and CDR2 (germline): SGHVS, FNYEAQ.

The chain carries TRBV12-3 or TRBV12-4 and TRBJ2-7; a weak D match, TRBD2 (6 bases). The CDR3 is 15 residues long. The V and J ends lost 6 bases and 0 bases respectively, with 15 bases between them. The CDR3 sequence: CASRSPSAPSYEQYF. The DNA of the CDR3 is TGTGCCAGCAGGAGCCCTAGCGCTCCCTCCTACGAGCAGTACTTC.

This sequence joins TRBV5-5 and TRBJ1-2, with D uncertain. V shed 4 bases and J shed 2 bases, with 9 bases lying between them. From germline, CDR1 is SGHKS and CDR2 YYEKEE (reference sequence). There are 13 residues in the CDR3. The chain's CDR3 is CASSQALNYGYTF. The CDR3 region has the DNA TGTGCCAGCAGCCAAGCCTTAAACTATGGCTACACCTTC.

This clonotype was counted only a few times. In DNA form, the CDR3 reads TGTGCCAGCTCACCCGGACAGGGGGTGACTGAAGCTTTCTTT. Amino acid sequence: CASSPGQGVTEAFF. The V gene is TRBV18, the J gene TRBJ1-1; 10 nucleotides match TRBD1. Germline V lookup: CDR1 KGHSH, CDR2 LQKENI. J lost 5 bases, V lost 3 bases, and 3 bases had no gene match. CDR3 length equals 14 residues.

This sequence joins TRBV3-1 and TRBJ2-5, with no clear D. Germline V gene lookup returns CDR1 LGHDT and CDR2 YNNKEL (reference sequence). CDR3 length equals 13 residues. Trimming removed 2 bases from V and 5 bases from J, with 9 bases in between. The CDR3 region is CASSQQVGETQYF. CDR3 in DNA: TGTGCCAGCAGCCAACAAGTCGGCGAGACCCAGTACTTC.

The genes are TRBV7-8 and TRBJ2-3, with 7 bases that match TRBD1. V gave up 5 bases and J gave up 2 bases; unmatched junction bases: 7. CDR1 and CDR2 (germline): SGHVS, FQNEAQ. The CDR3 runs to 15 residues. The CDR3 DNA is TGTGCCAGCAGCCCCCGGGGACAGTTCACAGATACGCAGTATTTT. Protein sequence: CASSPRGQFTDTQYF.

This chain links TRBV20-1 with TRBJ2-7; D gene unclear. The germline V and J ends were trimmed by 2 bases and 2 bases, with 13 bases remaining between them. This CDR3 spans 14 amino acids. The germline CDR1 and CDR2 sequences are DFQATT and SNEGSKA (reference sequence). The CDR3 is CSARMADHAYEQYF. Written as DNA, the CDR3 is TGCAGTGCTAGAATGGCGGACCATGCCTACGAGCAGTACTTC.

The DNA of the CDR3 is TGCGCCAGCAGCGAACGGTCGGGTCAGCCCCAGCATTTT. Protein: CASSERSGQPQHF. The chain employs TRBV5-1 and TRBJ1-5; D remains unclear. Germline CDR1 SGHRS, CDR2 YFSETQ. The CDR3 contains 13 residues. Trimming stripped 4 bases from V and 6 bases from J, with 11 bases between.

The rearrangement joins TRBV6-4 to TRBJ1-1; D is unresolved. The CDR3 contains 14 residues. CDR1 is MRHNA, CDR2 SNTAGT, per germline. V gave up 5 bases and J gave up 4 bases, with 14 bases separating them. CDR3 in amino acids: CASSPGPTGTEAFF. DNA of the CDR3: TGTGCCAGCAGTCCCGGGCCGACGGGCACTGAAGCTTTCTTT.

The chain carries TRBV20-1 and TRBJ1-2; TRBD1 is a possible D gene (6 bases). The CDR3 sequence is 15 residues long. Germline assignment: CDR1 DFQATT and CDR2 SNEGSKA (reference sequence). Trimming removed 0 bases from V and 8 bases from J, with 19 bases in between. CDR3 DNA sequence: TGCAGTGCTAGAGATATGAGGGGGTTGTGGGAAGGCTACACCTTC. Residues: CSARDMRGLWEGYTF.

The chain uses TRBV14 and TRBJ2-5; weak D call: TRBD1 (5 bases). This CDR3 is built from 13 residues. The V and J ends lost 4 bases and 6 bases respectively, with 12 bases between them. Germline CDR1 is SGHDN and CDR2 is FVKESK. The CDR3 protein is CASSPSTAQTQYF. The CDR3 DNA is TGTGCCAGCAGCCCTTCGACAGCCCAGACCCAGTACTTC.

V is TRBV29-1 and J is TRBJ1-4; the match to TRBD1 covers 12 bases. V was pared by 4 bases and J by 8 bases, with 2 bases of the junction left unmatched. This CDR3 has 13 residues. Germline CDR1 reads SQVTM; CDR2 reads ANQGSEA. The CDR3 region is CSVGDRGHEKLFF. DNA for the CDR3: TGCAGCGTTGGGGACAGGGGGCACGAAAAACTGTTTTTT.

This clonotype was seen once. The rearrangement uses TRBV29-1 and TRBJ2-3, with D unclear. Per the germline V gene, CDR1 is SQVTM and CDR2 is ANQGSEA. The CDR3 covers 11 residues. V was clipped by 7 bases and J by 0 bases, with 5 bases between them. CDR3 DNA: TGCAGCGGTGCAAGCACAGATACGCAGTATTTT. This codes for CSGASTDTQYF.

The chain uses TRBV5-1 and TRBJ2-6; D is unclear. The germline V gene encodes CDR1 SGHRS and CDR2 YFSETQ. This CDR3 contains 14 residues. The V end lost 0 bases, the J end lost 15 bases, and 16 bases lay between the germline ends. The DNA for the CDR3 is TGCGCCAGCAGCTTGGCCGCATCGAAGGGTGACCTGACTTTC. Its protein product is CASSLAASKGDLTF.

The chain employs TRBV5-1 and TRBJ2-5, with 9 nucleotides matching TRBD1. After removal of 5 bases from V and 2 bases from J, the junction contained 13 bases not matched to a gene. The germline CDR1 and CDR2 sequences are SGHRS and YFSETQ. CDR3 length: 17 amino acids. CDR3 in DNA: TGCGCCAGCAGTCGGATCTTCACGGGACAGGGACAAGAGACCCAGTACTTC. Its protein product is CASSRIFTGQGQETQYF.

This clonotype appeared a few times. V is TRBV7-2 and J is TRBJ1-3; the D gene is possibly TRBD1 (5 bases). CDR1 and CDR2 from the germline V gene are SGHTA and FQGNSA. V lost 6 bases, J lost 4 bases, and 16 bases lay in between. The CDR3 length is 15 residues. CDR3 amino acids: CASRLTTGPGNTIYF. In DNA, the CDR3 is TGTGCCAGCAGATTAACTACAGGTCCCGGAAACACCATATATTTT.

V usage is TRBV5-1 and J usage is TRBJ2-7, with D maybe TRBD1 (5 bases). CDR3 size: 15 residues. Per the germline V gene, CDR1 is SGHRS and CDR2 is YFSETQ. Trimming took off 3 bases at V and 0 bases at J, with 13 bases between the two ends. CDR3 nucleotides: TGCGCCAGCAGCTCCAGGGTCAATAGCTCCTACGAGCAGTACTTC. The encoded protein is CASSSRVNSSYEQYF.

The chain joins TRBV12-3 or TRBV12-4 to TRBJ1-6, with D perhaps TRBD1 (6 bases). The CDR3 spans 13 residues. Trimming took off 5 bases at V and 9 bases at J, with 11 bases between the two ends. The CDR3 loop is CASSTLTGSPLHF. In DNA form, the CDR3 reads TGTGCCAGCAGTACCCTGACAGGTTCACCCCTCCACTTT.